Below, 8 T cell receptor beta chains from the same sample are listed, as sequenced in a study of OX40 agonist ivuxolimab in advanced cancers. Method: immunoSEQ multiplex PCR; TCRdb's copy keeps in-frame clones and lacks some. Of roughly 100,000 clones listed, around 91% are singletons. This specimen was CD4+ or CD8+ T cells sorted from blood, taken in a trial of the OX40 agonist ivuxolimab. These receptors were collected from an adult with an advanced solid tumor such as melanoma, head and neck, liver or kidney cancer.

This clone was observed a few times. The CDR3 DNA is TGCGCCAGCAGCTTGGACACTGAAGCTTTCTTT. Encoded protein: CASSLDTEAFF. The chain joins TRBV5-1 to TRBJ1-1; D call uncertain. The V gene's germline CDR1 is SGHRS and CDR2 YFSETQ. Trimming cost V 0 bases and J 3 bases, with 0 bases left between them. The CDR3 length is 11 residues. Filled out from reference TRBV5-1 and TRBJ1-1, the complete variable domain reads KAGVTQTPRYLIKTRGQQVTLSCSPISGHRSVSWYQQTPGQGLQFLFEYFSETQRNKGNFPGRFSGRQFSNSRSEMNVSTLELGDSALYLCASSLDTEAFFGQGTRLTVV.

This chain joins TRBV27 and TRBJ1-6, with TRBD1 matching 12 bases. In germline, CDR1 is MNHEY, CDR2 SMNVEV (reference sequence). CDR3 length: 20 amino acids. V lost 3 bases and J lost 7; bases outside the gene matches: 16. In DNA, the CDR3 is TGTGCCAGCAGTTTCCAGATACGGGACAGGGGGCGCATGGGAAATTCACCCCTCCACTTT. Its translation is CASSFQIRDRGRMGNSPLHF.

The J gene is TRBJ2-3, the V gene TRBV2; the match to TRBD2 covers 7 bases. Germline CDR1 reads SNHLY; CDR2 reads FYNNEI. The CDR3 runs to 15 residues. Trimming at V came to 6 bases and at J to 3 bases, leaving 9 bases not matched to a gene. The CDR3 bases are TGTGCCAGCAGGACTGGACTAGGCAGGACAGATACGCAGTATTTT. Amino acid sequence: CASRTGLGRTDTQYF. Complete variable domain (other parts from reference TRBV2 and TRBJ2-3): EPEVTQTPSHQVTQMGQEVILRCVPISNHLYFYWYRQILGQKVEFLVSFYNNEISEKSEIFDDQFSVERPDGSNFTLKIRSTKLEDSAMYFCASRTGLGRTDTQYFGPGTRLTVL.

The chain has TRBV10-3 and TRBJ2-2, with 8 positions matching TRBD2. CDR3 size: 14 residues. CDR1 and CDR2 (germline): ENHRY, SYGVKD. Losses at the gene ends were 7 bases for V and 6 bases for J; bases not matched to a gene: 7. The CDR3: CAIKGGGPSGELFF. The DNA for the CDR3 is TGTGCCATCAAGGGCGGGGGGCCGTCCGGGGAGCTGTTTTTT.

The chain joins TRBV5-4 to TRBJ2-7; D perhaps matches TRBD1 (5 bases). V dropped 0 bases and J dropped 2 bases, with 15 bases sitting between them. This CDR3 is built from 16 residues. Germline CDR1 is SGHNT and CDR2 is YYREEE (reference sequence). The CDR3 DNA sequence: TGTGCCAGCAGCTTGGCATTGACGACAGTAACCTACGAGCAGTACTTC. This encodes CASSLALTTVTYEQYF. The complete variable domain, with remaining parts taken from reference TRBV5-4 and TRBJ2-7, reads ETGVTQSPTHLIKTRGQQVTLRCSSQSGHNTVSWYQQALGQGPQFIFQYYREEENGRGNFPPRFSGLQFPNYSSELNVNALELDDSALYLCASSLALTTVTYEQYFGPGTRLTVT.

The genes are TRBV9 and TRBJ2-3, with TRBD2 matching over 7 bases. The germline CDR1 and CDR2 sequences are SGDLS and YYNGEE. The CDR3 is 18 amino acids. With 1 base clipped from V and 4 bases from J, the junction kept 15 bases outside the gene matches. This CDR3 is CASSVRGRLAGSPDTQYF. DNA of the CDR3: TGTGCCAGCAGCGTAAGAGGCCGACTAGCTGGGTCGCCAGATACGCAGTATTTT.

The genes are TRBV30 and TRBJ2-5, with a tentative D call TRBD2 (5 bases). With 6 bases removed from V and 5 bases from J, the gap between germline ends came to 13 bases. The CDR3 consists of 12 residues. Looked up from germline, CDR1 is GTSNPN and CDR2 is SVGIG (reference sequence). The CDR3 is CACRASRETQYF. The CDR3 DNA reads TGTGCCTGCCGGGCTAGCCGGGAGACCCAGTACTTC.

This chain uses TRBV6-5 with TRBJ1-6; TRBD1 might be the D (5 bases). The CDR3 length is 16 residues. Trimming took 2 bases from V and 4 from J, leaving 12 bases between them. Per germline, CDR1 MNHEY and CDR2 SVGAGI. CDR3 DNA sequence: TGTGCCAGCAGTTACGGTAGTGGGGGTTATAATTCACCCCTCCACTTT. Translation gives CASSYGSGGYNSPLHF.